This TCR beta chain was documented in a study of molecular identifiers for immune sequencing clone quantification. This clonotype was recorded at least ten times. Looked up from germline, CDR1 is MGHRA and CDR2 is YSYEKL. The CDR3 has 12 amino acids. V shed 0 bases and J shed 4 bases, with 2 bases lying between them. TCRdb redid the calling of the PCR reads with MiXCR, one entry per CDR3 protein. The sample lists over 600,000 distinct CDR3 sequences; 20% were seen once. The chain is built from TRBV4-1 and TRBJ2-3; D is unresolved. Sequenced: naive CD8+ T cells from blood, with Jurkat cell RNA spiked in. Subset of the sample: FACS-sorted CD8+CD4-CCR7+CD45RA+ naive T cells. The receptor was isolated from a human donor in good health. Some libraries in this study had Jurkat cell RNA spiked in. CDR3 region: CASSQEADTQYF. In nucleotides, the CDR3 is TGCGCCAGCAGCCAAGAGGCAGATACGCAGTATTTT.